The clone carrying this T cell receptor (beta chain) was counted ten times or more. Its antigen is undetermined. Germline values: CDR1 SGHTA, CDR2 FQGNSA. This CDR3 region has 15 residues. V lost 0 bases, J lost 2 bases, and 10 bases lay in between. A universal primer site came from template switching; cDNA carried unique molecular identifiers. TCRdb processed the 5' RACE reads anew with MiXCR; each CDR3 protein has one entry. The table has around 220,000 distinct CDR3 sequences, roughly a tenth seen once. This entry is derived from a study of identical twins. Overall study results and limits: Fewer insertions marked abundant cord blood beta clonotypes; young adult naive trended weakly, memory not at all. Not following the same donors, the study drew its conclusions from cross-sectional statistical analysis.

The material sequenced was memory T cells sorted from blood. The sequence derives from a man aged 50-59 years in good health. The genes are TRBV7-2 and TRBJ2-5; D is unclear. DNA of the CDR3: TGTGCCAGCAGCTTAGCGGTCAGCCCGCAAGAGACCCAGTACTTC. Amino acids: CASSLAVSPQETQYF. The full variable domain, its missing parts supplied by reference TRBV7-2 and TRBJ2-5, is GAGVSQSPSNKVTEKGKDVELRCDPISGHTALYWYRQSLGQGLEFLIYFQGNSAPDKSGLPSDRFSAERTGGSVSTLTIQRTQQEDSAVYLCASSLAVSPQETQYFGPGTRLLVL.